The present entry profiles one TCR beta chain with its context. These data are taken from a study of blood T cell repertoires in COVID-19. Overall study context: The United States, Italy and Spain supplied acute and convalescent COVID-19 samples. Sources were T cells, B-cell-depleted T cells, or PBMCs; the material itself was cDNA or gDNA.

Per the original data handling: From reference gene primer amplification, estimates of nucleated cell counts were derived. Some clones are missing from TCRdb's copy, which holds only in-frame ones; the method was immunoSEQ multiplex PCR. Clone size and the V and J calls come from that table; the DNA yielded D and trimming. The sample shows 150,000 to 200,000 clones, approximately 90% of them seen only once. The CDR3 is 15 residues long. Trimming at V came to 3 bases and at J to 5 bases, leaving 5 bases not matched to a gene. Germline V gene lookup returns CDR1 SGHVS and CDR2 FQNEAQ. The chain links TRBV7-8 to TRBJ2-2; 8 bases agree with TRBD1. The sequencing input was peripheral blood. The sequence derives from a man younger than 35 with active or convalescent COVID-19. This CDR3 is CASSLDRVGTGELFF. As DNA, the CDR3 is TGTGCCAGCAGCTTGGACAGGGTTGGGACCGGGGAGCTGTTTTTT.